The T cell receptor (beta chain) under discussion was sequenced for a study of cytotoxic CD8 clonotypes in ibrutinib-treated CLL. Per germline, CDR1 SGHTA and CDR2 FQGNSA. After removal of 1 base from V and 10 bases from J, the junction contained 5 bases not matched to a gene. The CDR3 covers 15 residues. This clone was counted once. Sequenced by immunoSEQ multiplex PCR; TCRdb stores in-frame clones only, minus some. The sample consists of roughly 130,000 clones, approximately 80% of them appearing once. This receptor was identified in a human donor with chronic lymphocytic leukemia. The sample consisted of PBMCs, taken after 12 months of ibrutinib treatment. This sequence joins TRBV7-2 and TRBJ1-6; 9 bases map to TRBD1. CDR3 in DNA: TGTGCCAGCAGCTTAGACAGGGGGCTGATCTCACCCCTCCACTTT. As protein: CASSLDRGLISPLHF.